Following are 2 T cell receptor beta chains from one sample sequenced in a study of blood T cells in healthy people across ages (dated by TCRdb to between 2014 and 2017). Libraries were made using 5' RACE. Sequencing was carried out with an Illumina HiSeq 2500. The second PCR ran for about 7 to 11 cycles and used a J-beta primer mix along with a sample-barcoded 5' primer. Starting from the raw public reads, TCRdb applied fastp trimming at Q25, assembled clones with MiXCR and retained in-frame beta chains. Rows with one shared CDR3 protein collapse into an entry with the most common genes and DNA. For this sample there are about 620,000 distinct CDR3 sequences; around a fifth appear just once. Roughly 3.4% of the sample lies in the top ten. The sequencing sample was made of blood. These TCRs come from a man aged 65 to 79 in good health.

V usage is TRBV20-1 and J usage is TRBJ2-5; 9 nucleotides line up with TRBD2. The end of the DNA fits TRBJ2-1 better, so the J call may be wrong. The CDR3 spans 15 residues. CDR1 and CDR2 from the germline V gene are DFQATT and SNEGSKA (reference sequence). As DNA, the CDR3 is TGCAGTGCTAAGGATAGCGGGAGCGGGATCAATGAGCAGTTCTTC. Amino acids: CSAKDSGSGINEQFF.

This clonotype occurred a few times. The rearrangement uses TRBV6-5 and TRBJ2-3, with D unresolved. V shed 6 bases and J shed 2 bases, with 3 bases lying between them. From germline, CDR1 is MNHEY and CDR2 SVGAGI. This CDR3 region has 11 residues. The CDR3 region has the DNA TGTGCCAGCAGAAACACAGATACGCAGTATTTT. Amino acids: CASRNTDTQYF.